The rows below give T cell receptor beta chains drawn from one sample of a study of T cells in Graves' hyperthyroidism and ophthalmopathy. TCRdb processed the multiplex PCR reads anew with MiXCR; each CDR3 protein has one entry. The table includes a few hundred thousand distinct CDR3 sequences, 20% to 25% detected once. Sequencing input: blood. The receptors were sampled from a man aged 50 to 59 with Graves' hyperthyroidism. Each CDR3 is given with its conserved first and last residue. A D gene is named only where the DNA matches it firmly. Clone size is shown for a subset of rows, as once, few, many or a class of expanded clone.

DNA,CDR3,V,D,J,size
TGTGCCAGCGGATCGTCCGGAATGCGAGATACGCAGTATTTT,CASGSSGMRDTQYF,TRBV7-2,.,TRBJ2-3,.
TGTGCCAGCAGCTTAGACGGGACAGGGAGGACTGAAGCTTTCTTT,CASSLDGTGRTEAFF,TRBV11-2,TRBD1,TRBJ1-1,many
TGTGCCAGCATCGAGCGGGGACAGGGAACTGGGGCCAACGTCCTGACTTTC,CASIERGQGTGANVLTF,TRBV2,TRBD1,TRBJ2-6,many
TGTGCCACCTGGGACAAGAACCCTATGGAGCCCCAGCATTTT,CATWDKNPMEPQHF,TRBV6-1,.,TRBJ1-5,few
TGTGCCAGCAGCCCGGGACTAGCGGGAGAGGGGCGCAATGAGCAGTTCTTC,CASSPGLAGEGRNEQFF,TRBV5-5,TRBD2,TRBJ2-1,.
TGCGCCAGCAGCTTGAGGGGGCCGGGCACCGGGGAGCTGTTTTTT,CASSLRGPGTGELFF,TRBV5-1,TRBD1,TRBJ2-2,few
TGTGCCAGCACATCAATAGGAGGTCCGGAGACCCAGTACTTC,CASTSIGGPETQYF,TRBV6-1,.,TRBJ2-5,once
TGTGCCAGCAGCTATCAGGATGGCTACACCTTC,CASSYQDGYTF,TRBV7-9,.,TRBJ1-2,few
TGTGCCAGCAGTTTCACACCCCCAGGGTTATACGAGCAGTACTTC,CASSFTPPGLYEQYF,TRBV27,.,TRBJ2-7,.
TGCAGCGTTGATCCCCAGCGGGAGCGTACGCAGTATTTT,CSVDPQRERTQYF,TRBV29-1,TRBD2,TRBJ2-3,.
TGTGCCAGTAACCCCGGGACGGATAATGAAAAACTGTTTTTT,CASNPGTDNEKLFF,TRBV18,.,TRBJ1-4,few
TGTGCCAGTAGGGGATCAGGGGGCTATTTTAACTATGGCTACACCTTC,CASRGSGGYFNYGYTF,TRBV19,TRBD1,TRBJ1-2,.
TGTGCCAGCAGCCTAAACGGGGGCAATGAGCAGTTCTTC,CASSLNGGNEQFF,TRBV3-1,.,TRBJ2-1,many
TGTGCCAGCAGCGTAGGGGACAGGGGGCTTACCTACGAGCAGTACTTC,CASSVGDRGLTYEQYF,TRBV9,TRBD1,TRBJ2-7,.